The 26 T cell receptor beta chains below all came from one sample that was sequenced in a study of cytomegalovirus exposure and HLA in healthy donors (dated by TCRdb to between 2016 and 2019). The method behind the library was the immunoSEQ multiplex PCR assay. For the multiplex PCR, a mixture combining 60 forward primers for TCR Vbeta segments and 13 reverse primers for TCR Jbeta segments was used. TCRdb limited this immuneACCESS table to in-frame rearrangements with V and J called. A share of clones is missing; checked studies link under half to unresolved V genes, and the rest is unexplained. The table for this sample lists about 140,000 clones; around 76% of them were counted only once. The ten largest account for about 3.8% of the sample. Sequencing input: PBMCs. These receptors all stem from a young man in good health and CMV-seronegative.

V gene TRBV5-1 combines with J gene TRBJ1-5; no clear D gene. The V gene's germline CDR1 is SGHRS and CDR2 YFSETQ. V gave up 5 bases and J gave up 4 bases, with 10 bases separating them. CDR3 size: 13 residues. CDR3 sequence (DNA): TGCGCCAGCAGTGCGGAAAGAAATCAGCCCCAGCATTTT. It encodes CASSAERNQPQHF.

This chain uses TRBV5-1 with TRBJ1-3, with D unclear. Per the germline V gene, CDR1 is SGHRS and CDR2 is YFSETQ. This CDR3 is built from 16 residues. V lost 0 bases and J lost 0, with 10 bases in between. CDR3 nucleotide sequence: TGCGCCAGCAGCTTGGTTCCGGGTATCTCTGGAAACACCATATATTTT. Amino acids: CASSLVPGISGNTIYF. Full variable domain (missing parts from reference TRBV5-1 and TRBJ1-3): KAGVTQTPRYLIKTRGQQVTLSCSPISGHRSVSWYQQTPGQGLQFLFEYFSETQRNKGNFPGRFSGRQFSNSRSEMNVSTLELGDSALYLCASSLVPGISGNTIYFGEGSWLTVV.

This clone was recorded a few times. The gene calls are TRBV27 and TRBJ2-7, with 10 positions matching TRBD2. This CDR3 contains 15 residues. V trimming: 9 bases; J trimming: 4 bases; junction bases outside the gene matches: 12. CDR1 MNHEY and CDR2 SMNVEV come from the germline V gene (reference sequence). In DNA form, the CDR3 reads TGTGCCAGTCAGGCCGCGCTAGCGGGAGTATACGAGCAGTACTTC. Protein: CASQAALAGVYEQYF.

This clone was found a few times. This chain joins TRBV7-2 and TRBJ2-7, with D maybe TRBD1 (5 bases). There are 15 residues in the CDR3. Germline V gene data show CDR1 as SGHTA and CDR2 as FQGNSA. Trimming pared 5 bases from V and 3 bases from J, leaving 17 bases between. The CDR3 loop is CASSPRNRPNYEQYF. Written as DNA, the CDR3 is TGTGCCAGCAGCCCGCGGAACAGGCCGAACTACGAGCAGTACTTC.

This clone appeared a few times. The V and J genes are TRBV6-5 and TRBJ2-7; 7 bases map to TRBD1. The CDR3 runs 14 residues. Germline CDR1 is MNHEY and CDR2 is SVGAGI. Germline trimming cut 5 bases from V and 5 bases from J; bases unmatched to any gene: 9. CDR3 protein: CASSRAGTENEQYF. CDR3 nucleotide sequence: TGTGCCAGCAGTAGAGCCGGGACAGAAAACGAGCAGTACTTC.

The rearrangement links TRBV27 to TRBJ2-7; 7 bases align to TRBD1. The germline V gene encodes CDR1 MNHEY and CDR2 SMNVEV (reference sequence). The CDR3 extends over 13 amino acids. J was trimmed by 5 bases and V by 2 bases; bases with no gene match: 3. CDR3 DNA sequence: TGTGCCAGCAGTTTAAACAGGGGAAACGAGCAGTACTTC. Protein: CASSLNRGNEQYF.

A few counts support this clone. The chain couples TRBV7-9 to TRBJ1-1; 7 nucleotides line up with TRBD1. CDR1 is SEHNR, CDR2 FQNEAQ, per germline (reference sequence). This CDR3 comprises 14 residues. V was pared by 5 bases and J by 3 bases, with 6 bases of the junction left unmatched. The CDR3: CASSDLRGDTEAFF. CDR3 nucleotides: TGTGCCAGCAGCGACCTCAGGGGGGACACTGAAGCTTTCTTT.

CDR3: CASSRLSGGAKNIQYF. The CDR3, as DNA: TGTGCCAGCAGTAGACTCTCAGGAGGTGCCAAAAACATTCAGTACTTC. The V call is TRBV27, the J call TRBJ2-4, with TRBD2 as a possible D gene (5 bases). Germline V gives CDR1 MNHEY, CDR2 SMNVEV (reference sequence). Trimming left V 5 bases short and J 1 base short, with 15 bases between. This CDR3 is 16 amino acids long.

V gene TRBV30 combines with J gene TRBJ1-5; 9 bases fit TRBD1. CDR3 length: 13 residues. Per germline, CDR1 GTSNPN and CDR2 SVGIG (reference sequence). CDR3 DNA sequence: TGTGCTGGCCGGACAGGGGATTTACAGCCCCAGCATTTT. This gives the protein CAGRTGDLQPQHF.

Of note for this clone: This likely comes from a read error, as the CDR3 has no conserved phenylalanine or tryptophan at its end. This rearrangement joins TRBV2 to TRBJ2-3; the D gene is possibly TRBD2 (6 bases). Germline CDR1 and CDR2: SNHLY and FYNNEI. The germline V and J ends were trimmed by 6 bases and 2 bases, with 15 bases remaining between them. This CDR3 contains 15 residues. This CDR3 reads CASSGVGGNTDTQYV. Here the CDR3 DNA reads TGTGCCAGCAGCGGGGTGGGGGGTAACACAGATACGCAGTATGTT.

The gene calls are TRBV6-5 and TRBJ2-7, with TRBD1 matching 7 bases. Germline CDR1 is MNHEY and CDR2 is SVGAGI. The CDR3 consists of 15 residues. Trimming cost V 8 bases and J 2 bases; bases outside gene matches: 12. CDR3 bases: TGTGCCAGCTCGCGTTCGGGGACAGAAACCTACGAGCAGTACTTC. The encoded protein is CASSRSGTETYEQYF.

CDR3 sequence reads: CASSLSSGGSTDTQYF. CDR3 DNA: TGTGCCAGCAGCCTATCGTCCGGAGGGAGCACAGATACGCAGTATTTT. The V gene is TRBV7-8, the J gene TRBJ2-3, with a tentative D call TRBD2 (6 bases). The CDR3 length is 16 residues. Germline CDR1 SGHVS, CDR2 FQNEAQ. The germline V and J ends were trimmed by 5 bases and 0 bases, with 15 bases remaining between them.

This clone turned up a few times. The chain has TRBV6-1 and TRBJ2-3, with D possibly matching TRBD2 (5 bases). Trimming pared 11 bases from V and 11 bases from J, leaving 23 bases between. The V gene's germline CDR1 is MNHNS and CDR2 SASEGT. CDR3 length: 13 residues. The CDR3 region has the DNA TGTGCCTGCTCATACGACTATAGTTGGGGGCAGTATTTT. This translates into CACSYDYSWGQYF.

The count of this clone is one. This chain uses TRBV5-1 with TRBJ2-7; TRBD2 aligns across 15 bases. V trimming: 2 bases; J trimming: 0 bases; junction bases outside the gene matches: 3. Germline CDR1 SGHRS, CDR2 YFSETQ. This CDR3 has 17 residues. The chain's CDR3 is CASSLPGLAGGSYEQYF. The CDR3 DNA reads TGCGCCAGCAGCTTACCGGGACTAGCGGGGGGCTCCTACGAGCAGTACTTC. Looking up the rest from reference TRBV5-1 and TRBJ2-7 gives the full variable domain: KAGVTQTPRYLIKTRGQQVTLSCSPISGHRSVSWYQQTPGQGLQFLFEYFSETQRNKGNFPGRFSGRQFSNSRSEMNVSTLELGDSALYLCASSLPGLAGGSYEQYFGPGTRLTVT.

The J gene is TRBJ1-5, the V gene TRBV28, with 7 bases matching TRBD1. Germline V gives CDR1 MDHEN, CDR2 SYDVKM. The CDR3 has 15 amino acids. Trimming at V came to 2 bases and at J to 2 bases, leaving 3 bases not matched to a gene. This chain's CDR3 is CASSLPGTGNQPQHF. The CDR3 DNA sequence: TGTGCCAGCAGTTTACCTGGGACAGGCAATCAGCCCCAGCATTTT.

The genes are TRBV4-1 and TRBJ2-5; TRBD2 is a possible D gene (6 bases). TRBJ2-7 matches the DNA end more closely, so the J call is doubtful. The CDR3 extends over 14 amino acids. Germline loops: CDR1 MGHRA, CDR2 YSYEKL. The CDR3 loop is CASSHQRDFYEQYF. The CDR3, as DNA: TGCGCCAGCAGCCATCAACGGGACTTCTACGAGCAGTACTTC.

The V call is TRBV2, the J call TRBJ2-3, with TRBD2 matching 12 bases. Losses at the gene ends were 1 base for V and 2 bases for J; bases not matched to a gene: 7. The CDR3 runs to 18 residues. Germline V lookup: CDR1 SNHLY, CDR2 FYNNEI. The chain's CDR3 is CASSEGASGGVLTDTQYF. CDR3 in DNA: TGTGCCAGCAGTGAAGGGGCTAGCGGGGGGGTCCTCACAGATACGCAGTATTTT.

The gene calls are TRBV6-5 and TRBJ2-3; TRBD1 matches 7 bases. The CDR3 has 15 residues. The V and J ends lost 2 bases and 0 bases, in that order; junction bases with no gene match: 2. The germline CDR1 and CDR2 sequences are MNHEY and SVGAGI. The CDR3 DNA is TGTGCCAGCAGTTACCGGGACAGAAGCACAGATACGCAGTATTTT. This encodes CASSYRDRSTDTQYF.

This clone appeared a few times. V is TRBV2 and J is TRBJ1-1, with a weak D call TRBD1 (6 bases). Germline V gives CDR1 SNHLY, CDR2 FYNNEI. This CDR3 is 14 amino acids long. The V end lost 3 bases, the J end lost 3 bases, and 11 bases lay between the germline ends. CDR3 bases: TGTGCCAGCAGTGACAGGGGAGGGTACACTGAAGCTTTCTTT. This encodes CASSDRGGYTEAFF.

The V gene is TRBV19, the J gene TRBJ2-7; 7 nucleotides agree with TRBD1. This CDR3 comprises 14 residues. Germline V CDR1 and CDR2: LNHDA, SQIVND (reference sequence). Trimming removed 2 bases from V and 1 base from J; junction bases left unmatched: 2. The CDR3 bases are TGTGCCAGTAGTATACGACAGGGTTCCTACGAGCAGTACTTC. Its translation is CASSIRQGSYEQYF.

The rearrangement uses TRBV19 and TRBJ2-3; 7 positions match TRBD1. The trim removed 6 bases at V and 2 bases at J, leaving 8 bases unmatched. The CDR3 loop spans 15 amino acids. Germline-derived CDR1 and CDR2 are LNHDA and SQIVND (reference sequence). DNA of the CDR3: TGTGCCAGTAGCCCGGGACAGCAGACCACAGATACGCAGTATTTT. It yields the protein CASSPGQQTTDTQYF.

The chain combines TRBV5-5 with TRBJ2-7; 7 nucleotides match TRBD1. The CDR3 has 16 amino acids. V was pared by 3 bases and J by 0 bases, with 9 bases of the junction left unmatched. The germline gives CDR1 SGHKS, CDR2 YYEKEE (reference sequence). Here the CDR3 DNA reads TGTGCCAGCAGCTCGACTCGGACAGGCGTCTCCTACGAGCAGTACTTC. The encoded protein is CASSSTRTGVSYEQYF.

The sample holds a few counts of this clone. The genes are TRBV12-5 and TRBJ2-5; 11 positions agree with TRBD2. V gave up 2 bases and J gave up 2 bases; unmatched junction bases: 4. The CDR3 contains 16 residues. CDR1 is LGHNT and CDR2 is FRNRAP in the germline V gene. The CDR3 DNA reads as TGTGCTAGTGGTTTGACTGTAGCGGGAGGGCAAGAGACCCAGTACTTC. Protein product: CASGLTVAGGQETQYF.

This chain uses TRBV7-2 with TRBJ2-3; 12 bases line up with TRBD1. Germline V gene data show CDR1 as SGHTA and CDR2 as FQGNSA. The CDR3 spans 16 residues. V trimming: 1 base; J trimming: 9 bases; junction bases outside the gene matches: 8. The CDR3 here is CASSLGEGTGGETQYF. DNA of the CDR3: TGTGCCAGCAGCTTAGGAGAGGGGACAGGGGGCGAGACGCAGTATTTT.

J is TRBJ2-5 and V is TRBV15; D ambiguous. V lost 0 bases and J 2 bases, leaving 4 bases between the germline ends. In germline, CDR1 is LNHNV, CDR2 YYDKDF (reference sequence). The CDR3 sequence is 13 residues long. The CDR3, as DNA: TGTGCCACCAGCAGAGACAGACAAGAGACCCAGTACTTC. Protein: CATSRDRQETQYF.

This clone appeared a few times. This sequence joins TRBV27 and TRBJ2-1; 12 bases line up with TRBD2. Trimming took 9 bases from V and 7 from J; bases not matched to a gene: 19. The CDR3 is made up of 18 amino acids. CDR1 MNHEY and CDR2 SMNVEV come from the germline V gene (reference sequence). In DNA, the CDR3 is TGTGCCAGTACACCGGGTCTAGCGGGAGGGCGGTACTGGAATGAGCAGTTCTTC. Protein product: CASTPGLAGGRYWNEQFF.